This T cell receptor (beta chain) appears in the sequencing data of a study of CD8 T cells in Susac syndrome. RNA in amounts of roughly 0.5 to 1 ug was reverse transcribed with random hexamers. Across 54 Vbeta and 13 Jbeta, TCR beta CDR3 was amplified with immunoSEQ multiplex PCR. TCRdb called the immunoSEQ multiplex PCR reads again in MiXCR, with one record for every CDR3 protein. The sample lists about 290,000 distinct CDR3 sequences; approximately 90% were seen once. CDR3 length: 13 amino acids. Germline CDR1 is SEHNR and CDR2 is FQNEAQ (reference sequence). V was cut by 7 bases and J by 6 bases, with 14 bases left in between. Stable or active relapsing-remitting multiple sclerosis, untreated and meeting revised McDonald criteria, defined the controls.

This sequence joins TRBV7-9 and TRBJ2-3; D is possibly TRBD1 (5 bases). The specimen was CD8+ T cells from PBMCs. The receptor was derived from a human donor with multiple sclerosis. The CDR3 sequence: CASTLPPGDTQYF. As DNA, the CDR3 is TGTGCCAGCACCCTACCCCCAGGGGATACGCAGTATTTT.